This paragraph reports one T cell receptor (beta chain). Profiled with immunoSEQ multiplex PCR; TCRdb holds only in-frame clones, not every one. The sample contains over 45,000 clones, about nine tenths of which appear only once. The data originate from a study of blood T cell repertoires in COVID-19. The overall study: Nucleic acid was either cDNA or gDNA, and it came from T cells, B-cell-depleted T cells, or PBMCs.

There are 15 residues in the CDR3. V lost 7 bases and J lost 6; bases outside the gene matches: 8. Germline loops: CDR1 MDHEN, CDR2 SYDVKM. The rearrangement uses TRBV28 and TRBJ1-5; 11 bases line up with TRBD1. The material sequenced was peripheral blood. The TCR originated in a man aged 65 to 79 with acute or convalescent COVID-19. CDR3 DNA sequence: TGTGCCAGCACTTTGATCGGGACAGGGGGTCAGCCCCAGCATTTT. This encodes CASTLIGTGGQPQHF.